This TCR beta chain came from a study of T cells in Graves' hyperthyroidism and ophthalmopathy. General study points: Peripheral blood also featured most of the thyroid clonotypes expanded above 0.001.

This clonotype was observed many times. Its target is unknown. Fresh peripheral blood, 10 ml, yielded the PBMCs. Researchers amplified the TCR beta CDR3 regions from RNA transcripts. Using the HTBI primer set, a first-round RT-PCR was run on the TCR CDR3. TCRdb itself ran the multiplex PCR reads through MiXCR, one entry per CDR3 protein. The sample lists more than 450,000 distinct CDR3 sequences, about 20% seen once, with about 45% in the top ten. Sequencing was carried out using blood. This TCR was sampled from a man between 35 and 55 years old with Graves' ophthalmopathy.

CDR3 loop: CSAISQREGDIQYF. In nucleotides, the CDR3 is TGCAGTGCTATTTCCCAGCGGGAGGGGGACATTCAGTACTTC. The V and J genes are TRBV20-1 and TRBJ2-4, with 10 bases that match TRBD2. The CDR3 loop spans 14 amino acids. V shed 4 bases, J shed 8 bases, and the junction held 8 bases outside the gene matches. Germline V lookup: CDR1 DFQATT, CDR2 SNEGSKA (reference sequence).